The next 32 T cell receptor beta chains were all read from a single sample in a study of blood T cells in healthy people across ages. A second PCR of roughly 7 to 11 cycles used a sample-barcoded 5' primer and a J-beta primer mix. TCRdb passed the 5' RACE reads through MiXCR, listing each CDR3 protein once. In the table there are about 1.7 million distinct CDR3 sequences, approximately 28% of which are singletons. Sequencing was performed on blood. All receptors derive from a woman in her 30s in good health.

The CDR3 protein is CASSYATGSSGNTIYF. The CDR3 DNA sequence: TGTGCCAGCAGCTATGCGACAGGGAGCTCTGGAAACACCATATATTTT. The rearrangement joins TRBV11-2 to TRBJ1-3, with 7 bases that match TRBD1. This CDR3 is 16 amino acids long. Germline CDR1 and CDR2: SGHAT and FQNNGV. The V and J ends lost 4 bases and 0 bases, in that order; junction bases with no gene match: 6.

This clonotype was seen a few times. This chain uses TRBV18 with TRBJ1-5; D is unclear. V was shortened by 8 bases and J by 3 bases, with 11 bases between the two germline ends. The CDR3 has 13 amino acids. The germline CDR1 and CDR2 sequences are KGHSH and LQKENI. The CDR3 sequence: CASPTFDNQPQHF. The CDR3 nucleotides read TGTGCCAGCCCAACGTTCGACAATCAGCCCCAGCATTTT.

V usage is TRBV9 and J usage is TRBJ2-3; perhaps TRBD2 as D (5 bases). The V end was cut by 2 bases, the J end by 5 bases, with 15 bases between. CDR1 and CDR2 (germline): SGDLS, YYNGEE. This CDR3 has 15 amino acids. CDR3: CASSVTFGSVDTQYF. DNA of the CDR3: TGTGCCAGCAGCGTCACTTTTGGGAGCGTAGATACGCAGTATTTT.

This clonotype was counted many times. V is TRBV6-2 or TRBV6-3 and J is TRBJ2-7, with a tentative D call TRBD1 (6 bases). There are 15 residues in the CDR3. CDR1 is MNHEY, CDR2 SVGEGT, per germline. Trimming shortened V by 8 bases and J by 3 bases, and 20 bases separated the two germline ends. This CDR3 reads CASPSKQDRFYEQYF. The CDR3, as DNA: TGTGCCAGCCCGTCTAAGCAGGACAGATTCTACGAGCAGTACTTC.

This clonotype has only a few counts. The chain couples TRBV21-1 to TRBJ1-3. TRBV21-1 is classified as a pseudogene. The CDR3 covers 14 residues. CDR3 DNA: TGTGCCAGAAAGGAACAGGGCTCCGCGAACACCATATATTTT. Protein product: CARKEQGSANTIYF.

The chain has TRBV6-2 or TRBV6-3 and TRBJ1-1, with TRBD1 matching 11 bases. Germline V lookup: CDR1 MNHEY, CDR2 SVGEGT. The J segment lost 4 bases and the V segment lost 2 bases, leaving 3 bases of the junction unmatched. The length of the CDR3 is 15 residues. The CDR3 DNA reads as TGTGCCAGCAGTTACGCGGGACAGGGGGGCACTGAAGCTTTCTTT. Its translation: CASSYAGQGGTEAFF.

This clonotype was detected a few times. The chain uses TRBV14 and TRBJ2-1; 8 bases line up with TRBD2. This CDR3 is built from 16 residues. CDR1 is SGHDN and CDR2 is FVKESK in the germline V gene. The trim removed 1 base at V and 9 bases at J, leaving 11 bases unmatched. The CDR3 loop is CASSQVGGAGFSEQFF. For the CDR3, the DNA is TGTGCCAGCAGCCAAGTCGGGGGGGCCGGGTTCAGTGAGCAGTTCTTC.

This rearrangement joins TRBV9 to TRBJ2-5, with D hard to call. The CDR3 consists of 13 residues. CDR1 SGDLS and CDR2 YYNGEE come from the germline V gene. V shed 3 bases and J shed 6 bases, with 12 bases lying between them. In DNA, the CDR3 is TGTGCCAGCAGCGGTTCCCCAGCGCAGACCCAGTACTTC. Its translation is CASSGSPAQTQYF.

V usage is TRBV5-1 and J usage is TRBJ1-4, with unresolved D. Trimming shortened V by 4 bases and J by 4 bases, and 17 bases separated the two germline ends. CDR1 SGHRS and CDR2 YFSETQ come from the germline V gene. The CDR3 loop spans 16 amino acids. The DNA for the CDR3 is TGCGCCAGCAGCCCTGTTCTCGGAGGGAATAATGAAAAACTGTTTTTT. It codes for CASSPVLGGNNEKLFF.

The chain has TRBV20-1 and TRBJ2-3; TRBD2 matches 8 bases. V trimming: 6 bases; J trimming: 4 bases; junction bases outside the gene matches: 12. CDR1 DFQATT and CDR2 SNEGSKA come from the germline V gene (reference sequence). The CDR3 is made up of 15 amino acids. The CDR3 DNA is TGCAGTGCCCCCACCGGGACTAGTCGATCAGATACGCAGTATTTT. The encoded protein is CSAPTGTSRSDTQYF.

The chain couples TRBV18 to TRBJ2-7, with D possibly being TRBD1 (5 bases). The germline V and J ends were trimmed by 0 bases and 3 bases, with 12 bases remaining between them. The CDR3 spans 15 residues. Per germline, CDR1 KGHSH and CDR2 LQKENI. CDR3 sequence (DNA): TGTGCCAGCTCACCACCGAGTGACAGACGCTACGAGCAGTACTTC. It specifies CASSPPSDRRYEQYF.

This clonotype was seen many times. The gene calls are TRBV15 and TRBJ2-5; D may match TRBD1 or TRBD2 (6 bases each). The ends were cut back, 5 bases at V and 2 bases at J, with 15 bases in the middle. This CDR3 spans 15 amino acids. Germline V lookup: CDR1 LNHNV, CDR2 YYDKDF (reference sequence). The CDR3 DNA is TGTGCCACCAGCGCCCAAACGGGGGCTCAAGAGACCCAGTACTTC. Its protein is CATSAQTGAQETQYF. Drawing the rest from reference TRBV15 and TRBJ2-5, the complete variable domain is DAMVIQNPRYQVTQFGKPVTLSCSQTLNHNVMYWYQQKSSQAPKLLFHYYDKDFNNEADTPDNFQSRRPNTSFCFLDIRSPGLGDTAMYLCATSAQTGAQETQYFGPGTRLLVL.

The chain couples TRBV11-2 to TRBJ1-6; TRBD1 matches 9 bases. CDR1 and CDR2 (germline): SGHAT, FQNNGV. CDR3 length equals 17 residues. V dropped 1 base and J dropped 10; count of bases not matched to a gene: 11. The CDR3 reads CASSLALGQGTDSPLHF. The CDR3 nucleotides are TGTGCCAGCAGCTTAGCCCTCGGACAGGGGACGGACTCACCCCTCCACTTT.

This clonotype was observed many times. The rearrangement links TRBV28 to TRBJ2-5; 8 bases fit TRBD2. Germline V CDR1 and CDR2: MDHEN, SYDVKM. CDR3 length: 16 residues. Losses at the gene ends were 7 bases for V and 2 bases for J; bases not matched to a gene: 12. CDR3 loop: CASTRGSGGLQETQYF. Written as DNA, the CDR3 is TGTGCCAGCACCCGTGGGAGCGGGGGTTTACAAGAGACCCAGTACTTC.

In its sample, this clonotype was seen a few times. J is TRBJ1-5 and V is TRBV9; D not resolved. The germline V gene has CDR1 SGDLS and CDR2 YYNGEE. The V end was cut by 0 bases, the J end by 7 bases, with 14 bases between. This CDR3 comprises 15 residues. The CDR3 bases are TGTGCCAGCAGCGTAGGAGGACTGGCGAAACAGCCCCAGCATTTT. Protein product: CASSVGGLAKQPQHF. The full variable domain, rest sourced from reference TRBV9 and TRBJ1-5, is DSGVTQTPKHLITATGQRVTLRCSPRSGDLSVYWYQQSLDQGLQFLIQYYNGEERAKGNILERFSAQQFPDLHSELNLSSLELGDSALYFCASSVGGLAKQPQHFGDGTRLSIL.

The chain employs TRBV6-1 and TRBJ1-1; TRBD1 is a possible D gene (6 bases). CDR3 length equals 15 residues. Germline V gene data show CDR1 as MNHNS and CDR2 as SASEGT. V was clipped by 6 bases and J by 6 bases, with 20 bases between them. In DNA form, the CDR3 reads TGTGCCAGCAGGGGAGGACAGAGAATGTGGTCTGAAGCTTTCTTT. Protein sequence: CASRGGQRMWSEAFF.

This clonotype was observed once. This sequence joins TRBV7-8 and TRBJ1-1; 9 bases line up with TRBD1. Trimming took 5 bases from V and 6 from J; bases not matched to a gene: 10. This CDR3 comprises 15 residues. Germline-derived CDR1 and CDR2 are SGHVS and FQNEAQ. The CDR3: CASSQHQGQGAEAFF. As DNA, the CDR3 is TGTGCCAGCAGCCAACACCAGGGACAGGGCGCTGAAGCTTTCTTT.

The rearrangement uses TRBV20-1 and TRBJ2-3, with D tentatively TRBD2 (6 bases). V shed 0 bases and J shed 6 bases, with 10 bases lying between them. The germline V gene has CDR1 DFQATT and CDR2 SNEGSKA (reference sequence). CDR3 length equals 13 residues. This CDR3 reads CSARDGGSDTQYF. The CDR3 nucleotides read TGCAGTGCTAGAGATGGAGGGTCCGATACGCAGTATTTT.

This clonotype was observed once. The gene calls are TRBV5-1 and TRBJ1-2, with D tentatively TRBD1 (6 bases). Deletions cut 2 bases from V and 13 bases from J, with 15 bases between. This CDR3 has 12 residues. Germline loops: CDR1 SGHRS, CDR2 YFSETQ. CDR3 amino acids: CASSLNRVSTTF. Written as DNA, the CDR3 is TGCGCCAGCAGCTTAAACAGGGTTTCGACCACCTTC.

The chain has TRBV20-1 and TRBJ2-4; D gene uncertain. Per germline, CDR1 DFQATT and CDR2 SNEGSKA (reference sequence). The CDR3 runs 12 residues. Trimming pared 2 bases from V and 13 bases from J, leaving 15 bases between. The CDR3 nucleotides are TGCAGTGCTAGAAACTCCTACAATGAGCAGTACTTC. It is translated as CSARNSYNEQYF.

CDR3 bases: TGTGCCAGCAGTCCTCCCCCGACAGGACTTGAAGCTTTCTTT. Protein sequence: CASSPPPTGLEAFF. The chain uses TRBV12-3 or TRBV12-4 and TRBJ1-1; TRBD1 might be the D (6 bases). The CDR3 contains 14 residues. V lost 5 bases and J lost 7, with 17 bases in between.

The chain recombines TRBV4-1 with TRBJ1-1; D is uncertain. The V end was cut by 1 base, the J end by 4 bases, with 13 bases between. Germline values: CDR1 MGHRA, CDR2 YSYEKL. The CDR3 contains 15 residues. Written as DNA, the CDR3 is TGCGCCAGCAGCCAAGTCGAGGGTGGAGGCACTGAAGCTTTCTTT. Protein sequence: CASSQVEGGGTEAFF.

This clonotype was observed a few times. CDR3 DNA sequence: TGTGCCAGCAGCGCCAACCAACAGGGCCAAAGCTCCTACAATGAGCAGTTCTTC. Its protein is CASSANQQGQSSYNEQFF. The chain joins TRBV7-9 to TRBJ2-1, with a possible D match to TRBD1 (6 bases). V lost 5 bases, J lost 0 bases, and 20 bases lay in between. This CDR3 comprises 18 residues. CDR1 is SEHNR and CDR2 is FQNEAQ in the germline V gene (reference sequence). Full variable domain (remainder filled in from reference TRBV7-9 and TRBJ2-1): DTGVSQNPRHKITKRGQNVTFRCDPISEHNRLYWYRQTLGQGPEFLTYFQNEAQLEKSRLLSDRFSAERPKGSFSTLEIQRTEQGDSAMYLCASSANQQGQSSYNEQFFGPGTRLTVL.

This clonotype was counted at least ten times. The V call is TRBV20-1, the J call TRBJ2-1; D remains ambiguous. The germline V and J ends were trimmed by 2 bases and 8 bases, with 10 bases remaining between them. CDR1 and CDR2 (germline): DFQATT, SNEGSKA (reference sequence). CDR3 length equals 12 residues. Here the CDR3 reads CSARPDSHEQFF. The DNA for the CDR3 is TGCAGTGCTAGACCCGACTCCCATGAGCAGTTCTTC.

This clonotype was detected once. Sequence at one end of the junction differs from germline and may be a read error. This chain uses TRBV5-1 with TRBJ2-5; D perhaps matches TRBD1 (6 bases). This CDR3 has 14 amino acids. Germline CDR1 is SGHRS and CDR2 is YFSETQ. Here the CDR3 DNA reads TGCACCAGCAGGTCTGACAGGCCCCAAGAGACCCAGTACTTC. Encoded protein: CTSRSDRPQETQYF. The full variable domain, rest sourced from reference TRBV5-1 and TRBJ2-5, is KAGVTQTPRYLIKTRGQQVTLSCSPISGHRSVSWYQQTPGQGLQFLFEYFSETQRNKGNFPGRFSGRQFSNSRSEMNVSTLELGDSALYLCTSRSDRPQETQYFGPGTRLLVL.

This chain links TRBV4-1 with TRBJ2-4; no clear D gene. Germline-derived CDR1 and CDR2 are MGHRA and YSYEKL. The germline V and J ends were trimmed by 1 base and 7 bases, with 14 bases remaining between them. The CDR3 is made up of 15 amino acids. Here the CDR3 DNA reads TGCGCCAGCAGCCAAGTCATTGGGGTTCGGAACATTCAGTACTTC. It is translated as CASSQVIGVRNIQYF.

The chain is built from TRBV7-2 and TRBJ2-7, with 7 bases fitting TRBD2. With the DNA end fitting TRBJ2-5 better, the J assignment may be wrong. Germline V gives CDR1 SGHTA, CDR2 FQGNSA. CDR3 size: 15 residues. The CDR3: CASSTDGRTGETQYF. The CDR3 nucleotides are TGTGCCAGCAGCACCGACGGGAGGACCGGTGAGACCCAGTACTTC.

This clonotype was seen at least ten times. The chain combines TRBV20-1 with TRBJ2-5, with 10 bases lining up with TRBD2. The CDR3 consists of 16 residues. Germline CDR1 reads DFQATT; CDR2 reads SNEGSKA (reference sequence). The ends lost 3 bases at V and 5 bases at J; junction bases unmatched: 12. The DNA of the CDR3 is TGCAGTGCTAGGGGGGAGCGGGAGGGCCTCGGGGAGACCCAGTACTTC. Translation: CSARGEREGLGETQYF.

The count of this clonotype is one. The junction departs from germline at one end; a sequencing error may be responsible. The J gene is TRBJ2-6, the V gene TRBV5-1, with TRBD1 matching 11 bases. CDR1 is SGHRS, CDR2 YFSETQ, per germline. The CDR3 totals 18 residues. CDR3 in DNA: TGTGCCGGCAGCCCCGGGACAGGGGGGTTTAATGGGGCCAACGTCCTGACTTTC. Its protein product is CAGSPGTGGFNGANVLTF.

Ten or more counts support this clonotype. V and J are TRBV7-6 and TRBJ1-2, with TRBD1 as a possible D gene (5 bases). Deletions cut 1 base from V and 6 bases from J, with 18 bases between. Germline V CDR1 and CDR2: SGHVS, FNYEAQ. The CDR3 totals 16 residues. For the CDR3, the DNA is TGTGCCAGCAGCTTAGACAAGGGGAGAGCCCCTCATGGCTACACCTTC. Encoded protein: CASSLDKGRAPHGYTF.

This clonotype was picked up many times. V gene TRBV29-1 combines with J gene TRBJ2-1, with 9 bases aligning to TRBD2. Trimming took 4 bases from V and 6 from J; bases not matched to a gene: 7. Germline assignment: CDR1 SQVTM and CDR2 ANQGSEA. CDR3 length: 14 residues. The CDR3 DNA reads TGCAGCGTTGCTAGCGGGATAGCTCCCAATGAGCAGTTCTTC. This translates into CSVASGIAPNEQFF.

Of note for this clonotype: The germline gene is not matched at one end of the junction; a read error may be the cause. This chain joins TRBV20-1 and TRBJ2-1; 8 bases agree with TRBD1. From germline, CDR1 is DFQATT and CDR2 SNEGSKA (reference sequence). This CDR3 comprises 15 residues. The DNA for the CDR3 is TGCAGTGCAAGTTCCCCGGACAGGGCCTACAATGAGCGGTTCTTC. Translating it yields CSASSPDRAYNERFF.